The clone carrying this T cell receptor (beta chain) was seen ten or more times. This CDR3 spans 16 amino acids. Sequencing was performed with immunoSEQ multiplex PCR; in TCRdb, only in-frame clones are kept and a portion is missing. The sample has over 150,000 clones, roughly 86% seen once. The sample is drawn from a study of blood T cell repertoires in COVID-19. This sequence was found in a woman older than 75 with COVID-19, enrolled during active disease. The rearrangement uses TRBV21-1 and TRBJ1-5. TRBV21-1 corresponds to a pseudogene. Sequences were obtained from peripheral blood. The DNA of the CDR3 is TGTGCCAGCAGTCGACGAGGGCAGTATAGCAATCAGCCCCAGCATTTT. Amino acid sequence: CASSRRGQYSNQPQHF.